This T cell receptor beta chain comes out of a study of cytotoxic CD8 clonotypes in ibrutinib-treated CLL. The study, taken as a whole, reports: Clonality (at baseline) was higher than in age-matched healthy donors and tracked circulating CD8+ T-cell counts. Public clonotypes were rare and shrank or held steady on treatment.

With 3 bases removed from V and 2 bases from J, the gap between germline ends came to 11 bases. The V gene's germline CDR1 is KGHSH and CDR2 LQKENI. The CDR3 length is 15 residues. On this clone itself: The antigen is not known.

Cryopreserved PBMCs yielded about 2.1 micrograms of genomic DNA for TCR beta libraries. Method: immunoSEQ multiplex PCR; TCRdb's copy keeps in-frame clones and lacks some. Of 250,000 to 350,000 clones listed, approximately 79% were seen once; the top ten hold 5.6%. The receptor comes from a human donor with chronic lymphocytic leukemia. The chain carries TRBV18 and TRBJ1-5; D unclear. The sequencing used PBMCs, collected at disease progression, from a patient treated with ibrutinib. CDR3 loop: CASSPNSGRNQPQHF. CDR3 sequence (DNA): TGTGCCAGCTCACCTAACAGCGGACGCAATCAGCCCCAGCATTTT.